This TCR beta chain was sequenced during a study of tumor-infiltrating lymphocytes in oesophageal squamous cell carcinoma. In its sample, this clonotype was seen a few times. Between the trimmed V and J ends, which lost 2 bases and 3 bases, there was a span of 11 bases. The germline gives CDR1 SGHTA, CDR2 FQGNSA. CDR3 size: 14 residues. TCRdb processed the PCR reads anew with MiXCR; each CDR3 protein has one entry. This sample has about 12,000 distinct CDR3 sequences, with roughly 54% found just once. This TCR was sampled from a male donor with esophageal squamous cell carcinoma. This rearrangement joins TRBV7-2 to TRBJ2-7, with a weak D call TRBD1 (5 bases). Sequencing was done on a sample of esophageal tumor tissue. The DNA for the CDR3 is TGTGCCAGCAGCTTATATCGACAGTTCTACGAGCAGTACTTC. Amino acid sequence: CASSLYRQFYEQYF. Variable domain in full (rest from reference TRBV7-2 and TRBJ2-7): GAGVSQSPSNKVTEKGKDVELRCDPISGHTALYWYRQSLGQGLEFLIYFQGNSAPDKSGLPSDRFSAERTGGSVSTLTIQRTQQEDSAVYLCASSLYRQFYEQYFGPGTRLTVT.